Listed here is a single T cell receptor beta chain. Its specificity is unknown. The sample belongs to a study of beta chain features in type 1 diabetes. Findings of the study overall: Shortening that was moderate but significant affected the TCRB CDR3s of Type 1 diabetes patients in all four CD4+ subsets.

CDR1 and CDR2 from the germline V gene are SGDLS and YYNGEE. V lost 3 bases to trimming and J lost 5 bases, with 20 bases between them. The CDR3 sequence is 16 residues long. Sequencing targeted expressed TCRB transcripts, as all isolated RNA had been reverse transcribed. Method: immunoSEQ multiplex PCR; TCRdb's copy keeps in-frame clones and lacks some. The repertoire holds roughly 300,000 clones, with 9.3% as singletons. The TCR was taken from a man aged 30 to 45 with type 1 diabetes. Sequenced: central memory CD4+ T cells from blood. The chain carries TRBV9 and TRBJ1-2, with D possibly TRBD1 on 5 matching bases. The CDR3 sequence is CASSDGTGLSDYGYTF. The CDR3 nucleotides read TGTGCCAGCAGCGACGGGACCGGATTGTCGGATTATGGCTACACCTTC.